Sequencing of this T cell receptor beta chain was carried out in a study of molecular identifiers for immune sequencing clone quantification. TCRdb reprocessed the PCR reads via MiXCR and lists one record per CDR3 protein. The table lists 400,000 to 600,000 distinct CDR3 sequences, around 23% of them singletons. Sequencing was carried out using naive CD8+ T cells from blood, with Jurkat cell RNA spiked in. Stated subset: FACS-sorted CD8+CD4-CCR7+CD45RA+ naive T cells. This TCR came from a human donor in good health. Some libraries in this study had Jurkat cell RNA spiked in.

Here the CDR3 reads CASSYTEAGTGELFF. For the CDR3, the DNA is TGTGCCAGCAGTTATACAGAAGCGGGCACCGGGGAGCTGTTTTTT. The chain carries TRBV6-2 or TRBV6-3 and TRBJ2-2; a possible D gene is TRBD2 (6 bases). The CDR3 has 15 residues. Germline V gene sequence: CDR1 MNHEY, CDR2 SVGEGT. Trimming removed 3 bases from V and 4 bases from J, with 12 bases in between.